This T cell receptor beta chain was found in a study of read filtering for tumor transcriptome and immune sequencing. This clonotype was recorded at least ten times. Its specificity is unknown. Every patient had bone marrow sampled while the disease was active. Study findings and constraints: Correlation between methods rose after single-read clonotypes were removed.

Germline values: CDR1 SGHRS, CDR2 YFSETQ. Trimming took off 4 bases at V and 7 bases at J, with 12 bases between the two ends. The CDR3 has 13 amino acids. Molecular barcoded adaptors covering alpha/delta and beta/gamma chains were used on approximately 400 ng RNA. TCRdb ran MiXCR on the reads and lists one entry per CDR3 protein. The table lists over 35,000 distinct CDR3 sequences, over 9.5% of them singletons, with about 35% in the top ten. The V call is TRBV5-1, the J call TRBJ2-1, with D tentatively TRBD1 (6 bases). This sequence was found in a donor aged 40 or over with multiple myeloma. Sequencing was carried out using a population of CD138-negative cells sorted from bone marrow. The CDR3 DNA reads TGCGCCAGCAGCGCGGACAGTTTAAATGAGCAGTTCTTC. This codes for CASSADSLNEQFF.